These T cell receptor beta chains were read from a single sample in a study of response to subunit inactivated influenza vaccine. From the RT-PCR reads, TCRdb called clonotypes with MiXCR, one entry per CDR3 protein. The profile shows 650,000 or so distinct CDR3 sequences, roughly 15% of them singletons. The sample here was PBMCs from blood, taken around 15 days before vaccination. These receptor sequences come from a man aged 45-60 years who received an inactivated influenza vaccine. Each CDR3 is given with its conserved first and last residue. D genes are given only for firm matches. The listing skips clone size in some rows; elsewhere it reads once, few, many or a size class.

>TRBJ2-1|.|TRBV6-1|15|.
TGTGCCAGCAGCAGAGAGCAGAGCTCCTACAATGAGCAGTTCTTC
CASSREQSSYNEQFF
>TRBJ2-5|.|TRBV28|13|.
TGTGCCAGCAGTCCGACTAGTTTAGAGACCCAGTACTTC
CASSPTSLETQYF
>TRBJ2-1|.|TRBV2|13|.
TGTGCCAGCAAGTTATCGGCGAACAATGAGCAGTTCTTC
CASKLSANNEQFF
>TRBJ2-3|few|TRBV20-1|13|.
TGCAGTGCTACTCTAGGACTCACAGATACGCAGTATTTT
CSATLGLTDTQYF
>TRBJ2-4|many|TRBV3-1|16|.
TGTGCCAGCAGCCAAGCTCTATTGGGGGCCAAAAACATTCAGTACTTC
CASSQALLGAKNIQYF
>TRBJ2-4|few|TRBV4-3|18|TRBD2
TGCGCCAGCAGCCAAGATCCGCGGGGGGGATCGACAGCAAACATTCAGTACTTC
CASSQDPRGGSTANIQYF
>TRBJ2-1|few|TRBV20-1|16|TRBD2
TGCAGTGCTAGCCCTCAGGGACTAGGGTCCTACAATGAGCAGTTCTTC
CSASPQGLGSYNEQFF
>TRBJ2-7|few|TRBV5-1|15|TRBD1
TGCGCCAGCAGCAACGGACAGGGGATGTACTACGAGCAGTACTTC
CASSNGQGMYYEQYF
>TRBJ1-6|many|TRBV4-1|14|TRBD1
TGCGCCAGCAGCCAAGCAGGGGGGTATTCACCCCTCCACTTT
CASSQAGGYSPLHF
>TRBJ2-2|.|TRBV20-1|16|.
TGCAGTGCTAGAGATCGATTCCGGGAGAGGCCCGGGGAGCTGTTTTTT
CSARDRFRERPGELFF
>TRBJ1-2|.|TRBV6-5|15|.
TGTGCCAGCAGTTTGGACGTACTATCATTCTATGGCTACACCTTC
CASSLDVLSFYGYTF
>TRBJ2-7|.|TRBV20-1|14|.
TGCAGTGCTAGTGATCACAGGGAGAGCTACGAGCAGTACTTC
CSASDHRESYEQYF
>TRBJ1-4|.|TRBV20-1|12|.
TGCAGTGCTGGGAGGGCAAGGGAAAAACTGTTTTTT
CSAGRAREKLFF
>TRBJ1-1|many|TRBV12-3/TRBV12-4|15|.
TGTGCCAGCAGCGGGACCTTGAGCCTGAACACTGAAGCTTTCTTT
CASSGTLSLNTEAFF
>TRBJ1-2|.|TRBV21-1|19|.
TGTGCCAGCAGCGCCCTATCCGGGACAGCGGGTTACGATAACTATGGCTACACCTTC
CASSALSGTAGYDNYGYTF
>TRBJ2-6|once|TRBV7-8|17|TRBD1
TGTGCCAGCAGCTTAGTAACAGGGGGCTCTGGGGCCAACGTCCTGACTTTC
CASSLVTGGSGANVLTF
>TRBJ2-1|.|TRBV7-9|14|TRBD1
TGTGCCAGCAGCTTGACCGGGACAGGGAATGAGCAGTTCTTC
CASSLTGTGNEQFF
>TRBJ2-7|.|TRBV20-1|12|.
TGCAGTGCTAGAGGACAAAAACTGGAGCAGTACTTC
CSARGQKLEQYF
>TRBJ2-3|few|TRBV15|17|.
TGTGCCACCAGCAGAGATCTTTTGAGGGCCCAGACAGATACGCAGTATTTT
CATSRDLLRAQTDTQYF
>TRBJ2-7|.|TRBV12-3/TRBV12-4|13|.
TGTGCCAGCAGTTTCGGATTCCTAGGCGAGCAGTACTTC
CASSFGFLGEQYF
>TRBJ1-5|.|TRBV7-9|16|.
TGTGCCAGCAGCTTAGGTACAGGTCGACTCTATCAGCCCCAGCATTTT
CASSLGTGRLYQPQHF
>TRBJ2-3|many|TRBV5-4|14|.
TGTGCCAGCAGCTTAGGACCAGTCACAGATACGCAGTATTTT
CASSLGPVTDTQYF
>TRBJ2-3|few|TRBV4-2|16|.
TGTGCCAGCAGCCCAAAGACTAGTTACAGCACAGATACGCAGTATTTT
CASSPKTSYSTDTQYF
>TRBJ2-1|few|TRBV27|15|TRBD2
TGTGCCAGCAGTTTATTAGCGGGAGGATTGAATGAGCAGTTCTTC
CASSLLAGGLNEQFF
>TRBJ2-7|few|TRBV2|14|.
TGTGCCAGCATTATCTGGCAGGGCGCCACCGAGCAGTACTTC
CASIIWQGATEQYF
>TRBJ2-2|many|TRBV5-1|16|.
TGCGCCAGCAGCTTGGAAAGGGGAAAAGGCACCGGGGAGCTGTTTTTT
CASSLERGKGTGELFF
>TRBJ2-5|many|TRBV24-1|14|.
TGTGCCACCGGGGGAGACGAATTCCAAGAGACCCAGTACTTC
CATGGDEFQETQYF
>TRBJ1-6|few|TRBV20-1|17|.
TGCAGTGCTGGGAGGGACGGCACCAGCTCCTATAATTCACCCCTCCACTTT
CSAGRDGTSSYNSPLHF
>TRBJ2-1|.|TRBV5-1|14|TRBD1
TGCGCCAGCAACCTGGACAGGGTAAACCCTGAGCAGTTCTTC
CASNLDRVNPEQFF